One and the same sample provided the 14 T cell receptor beta chains below, sequenced in a study of blood T cells in healthy people across ages. A second PCR of 7 to 11 cycles used a sample-barcoded 5' primer and a J-beta primer mix. Each CDR3 protein is one row after TCRdb ran MiXCR on the 5' RACE reads. The table has about 930,000 distinct CDR3 sequences, 25% to 30% seen once. The same data also went into a second study, on T cells of mothers and their children.

Material: blood. The receptors come from a middle-aged woman in good health.

This sequence joins TRBV28 and TRBJ1-2, with 8 bases matching TRBD1. Looked up from germline, CDR1 is MDHEN and CDR2 is SYDVKM. CDR3 length equals 15 residues. Losses at the gene ends were 5 bases for V and 0 bases for J; bases not matched to a gene: 5. The CDR3 nucleotides are TGTGCCAGCAGTCGACTGACAGGGGCTAACTATGGCTACACCTTC. This gives the protein CASSRLTGANYGYTF.

This clonotype came up a few times. This chain links TRBV20-1 with TRBJ1-2; TRBD1 agrees at 9 bases. Germline V gene sequence: CDR1 DFQATT, CDR2 SNEGSKA (reference sequence). The CDR3 has 14 residues. V shed 0 bases and J 7 bases; nucleotides not matched to a gene: 6. The CDR3 bases are TGCAGTGCTAGAGACCTACAGGGGGCGAGTGGCTACACCTTC. Translation gives CSARDLQGASGYTF.

This clonotype was observed a handful of times. The chain recombines TRBV20-1 with TRBJ2-5; D remains ambiguous. Trimming stripped 6 bases from V and 1 base from J, with 21 bases between. This CDR3 has 16 residues. Germline V gene lookup returns CDR1 DFQATT and CDR2 SNEGSKA (reference sequence). The CDR3 sequence: CSAIPVGQTFQETQYF. CDR3 bases: TGCAGTGCCATACCGGTCGGGCAAACCTTCCAAGAGACCCAGTACTTC.

The V and J genes are TRBV24-1 and TRBJ2-3; perhaps D is TRBD1 or TRBD2 (5 bases each). Germline V gene data show CDR1 as KGHDR and CDR2 as SFDVKD. Trimming took 4 bases from V and 5 from J, leaving 9 bases between them. The CDR3 extends over 13 amino acids. CDR3 amino acids: CATSDRDGDTQYF. CDR3 coding DNA: TGTGCCACCAGTGACAGGGACGGAGATACGCAGTATTTT.

This clonotype was seen a few times. The V gene is TRBV6-6, the J gene TRBJ2-7; D call uncertain. Per the germline V gene, CDR1 is MNHNY and CDR2 is SVGAGI (reference sequence). Trimming left V 0 bases short and J 0 bases short, with 9 bases between. The CDR3 is 15 amino acids. This CDR3 is CASSYSLASSYEQYF. The CDR3 bases are TGTGCCAGCAGTTACTCGCTGGCCAGCTCCTACGAGCAGTACTTC.

The chain employs TRBV20-1 and TRBJ2-4, with 8 bases that match TRBD1. Germline V lookup: CDR1 DFQATT, CDR2 SNEGSKA (reference sequence). This CDR3 has 15 residues. Trimming took 6 bases from V and 13 from J; bases not matched to a gene: 20. CDR3 sequence: CSAPRGDRIYNEQYF. The CDR3, as DNA: TGCAGTGCCCCGAGAGGGGACAGGATTTACAATGAGCAGTACTTC.

Comment on this clonotype: A much larger clone sits a single nucleotide away, making a read error possible. The chain combines TRBV20-1 with TRBJ2-1, with 10 bases lining up with TRBD2. The CDR3 loop spans 15 amino acids. V trimming: 6 bases; J trimming: 7 bases; junction bases outside the gene matches: 12. Germline V gives CDR1 DFQATT, CDR2 SNEGSKA (reference sequence). CDR3 sequence: CSAAASSGGGNEQFF. The CDR3, as DNA: TGCAGTGCGGCGGCTTCTAGCGGGGGAGGTAATGAGCAGTTCTTC.

Note on this clonotype: This could be a read error, since a much larger clone is one nucleotide away. This sequence joins TRBV27 and TRBJ2-1; 11 bases are a match to TRBD2. The germline V gene encodes CDR1 MNHEY and CDR2 SMNVEV (reference sequence). This CDR3 is 17 amino acids long. In DNA, the CDR3 is TGTGTCAGCAGTCATTTACTCTTAGCGGGGGGGTACAATGAGCAGTTCTTC. It yields the protein CVSSHLLLAGGYNEQFF.

Of note for this clonotype: A read error may explain this, as a much larger clone is one base away. The CDR3 does not close with the conserved phenylalanine or tryptophan, likely indicating a read error. The rearrangement joins TRBV11-1 to TRBJ2-5; a possible D gene is TRBD1 (6 bases). V was trimmed by 1 base and J by 9 bases, leaving 24 bases between them. Germline CDR1 SGHAT, CDR2 FQDESV (reference sequence). The CDR3 length is 17 residues. CDR3 region: CASSLGLQRQAGGAQYL. DNA of the CDR3: TGTGCCAGCAGCTTAGGTCTACAGCGACAGGCTGGTGGGGCCCAGTACCTC.

There are a few counts of this clonotype. This sequence joins TRBV7-2 and TRBJ2-5; D call uncertain. Trimming cost V 5 bases and J 11 bases, with 18 bases left between them. The CDR3 is 13 amino acids. From germline, CDR1 is SGHTA and CDR2 FQGNSA. CDR3 DNA: TGTGCCAGCAGCGCATTCCTCTCCTACAAGCAGTACTTC. Protein: CASSAFLSYKQYF. Looking up the rest from reference TRBV7-2 and TRBJ2-5 gives the full variable domain: GAGVSQSPSNKVTEKGKDVELRCDPISGHTALYWYRQSLGQGLEFLIYFQGNSAPDKSGLPSDRFSAERTGGSVSTLTIQRTQQEDSAVYLCASSAFLSYKQYFGPGTRLLVL.

This clonotype has at least ten counts. J is TRBJ2-3 and V is TRBV10-3, with TRBD2 matching 9 bases. CDR1 is ENHRY and CDR2 is SYGVKD in the germline V gene. V shed 9 bases and J 5 bases; nucleotides not matched to a gene: 12. The CDR3 loop spans 15 amino acids. In DNA, the CDR3 is TGTGCCATACGTAGCGGGGGCAAAGGTGGAGATACGCAGTATTTT. It is translated as CAIRSGGKGGDTQYF.

V gene TRBV20-1 combines with J gene TRBJ2-6; D remains ambiguous. Germline CDR1 DFQATT, CDR2 SNEGSKA (reference sequence). CDR3 length: 14 amino acids. Deletions cut 2 bases from V and 0 bases from J, with 5 bases between. The CDR3 is CSARQVSGANVLTF. The CDR3 region has the DNA TGCAGTGCTAGACAGGTCTCTGGGGCCAACGTCCTGACTTTC.

This clonotype was seen a handful of times. The V and J genes are TRBV20-1 and TRBJ2-1; tentatively, D is TRBD1 or TRBD2 (6 bases each). Germline-derived CDR1 and CDR2 are DFQATT and SNEGSKA (reference sequence). This CDR3 region has 13 residues. This CDR3 is CSKRGVSYNEQFF. Here the CDR3 DNA reads TGCAGCAAAAGGGGGGTCTCCTACAATGAGCAGTTCTTC.

This clonotype was detected ten times or more. This rearrangement joins TRBV28 to TRBJ2-5, with TRBD2 matching over 7 bases. There are 15 residues in the CDR3. Germline CDR1 is MDHEN and CDR2 is SYDVKM. The junction had 11 bases not matched to a gene; V was cut back by 6 bases and J by 4 bases. The CDR3 reads CASSRLQAGRETQYF. The CDR3 bases are TGTGCCAGCAGCCGCTTACAAGCGGGGCGAGAGACCCAGTACTTC. Based on the CDR3 plus reference TRBV28 and TRBJ2-5, the full variable domain is DVKVTQSSRYLVKRTGEKVFLECVQDMDHENMFWYRQDPGLGLRLIYFSYDVKMKEKGDIPEGYSVSREKKERFSLILESASTNQTSMYLCASSRLQAGRETQYFGPGTRLLVL.